The 4 T cell receptor beta chains presented below share a single source sample, sequenced in a study of technical replicates of blood from a handful of donors. The assay was immunoSEQ multiplex PCR, and TCRdb's table has in-frame clones only and misses some. This table has tens of thousands of clones, about 92% appearing once. Sample: T cells isolated from PBMCs. These TCRs come from a human donor in good health.

The gene calls are TRBV2 and TRBJ2-3, with D possibly TRBD2 on 5 matching bases. V lost 3 bases and J lost 8, with 12 bases in between. The length of the CDR3 is 13 residues. CDR1 is SNHLY, CDR2 FYNNEI, per germline. The CDR3 sequence is CASSDMSAGTQYF. The CDR3 bases are TGTGCCAGCAGTGATATGTCGGCGGGTACGCAGTATTTT.

The V and J genes are TRBV9 and TRBJ2-2; 10 bases are a match to TRBD2. V lost 3 bases to trimming and J lost 1 base; unmatched junction nucleotides: 0. The CDR3 extends over 15 amino acids. CDR1 and CDR2 (germline): SGDLS, YYNGEE. The CDR3 DNA follows: TGTGCCAGCAGCGCTAGCGGGGGGAACACCGGGGAGCTGTTTTTT. As protein: CASSASGGNTGELFF.

J is TRBJ1-1 and V is TRBV7-3; D is unresolved. V was trimmed by 1 base and J by 0 bases, leaving 3 bases between them. This CDR3 comprises 13 residues. Per germline, CDR1 SGHTA and CDR2 FQGTGA. In nucleotides, the CDR3 is TGTGCCAGCAGCTTAATCGTGAACACTGAAGCTTTCTTT. Amino acids: CASSLIVNTEAFF. The full variable domain, in which reference TRBV7-3 and TRBJ1-1 provide the parts outside the CDR3, is GAGVSQTPSNKVTEKGKYVELRCDPISGHTALYWYRQSLGQGPEFLIYFQGTGAADDSGLPNDRFFAVRPEGSVSTLKIQRTERGDSAVYLCASSLIVNTEAFFGQGTRLTVV.

This clone was detected once. The chain recombines TRBV4-3 with TRBJ2-3; D is perhaps TRBD1 (6 bases). The length of the CDR3 is 16 residues. The ends were cut back, 4 bases at V and 0 bases at J, with 14 bases in the middle. Germline CDR1 LGHNA, CDR2 YSLEER. The CDR3 coding sequence is TGCGCCAGCAGCCGTGGGGCCAGGGGAAGCACAGATACGCAGTATTTT. This translates into CASSRGARGSTDTQYF.